The 15 T cell receptor beta chains in this list originate from one sample, sequenced in a study of T cells in localized non-small cell lung cancer. The method was immunoSEQ multiplex PCR; TCRdb's version includes in-frame clones alone and lacks a portion of them. Altogether roughly 28,000 clones are present, approximately 86% being singletons, with the ten largest covering roughly 7.3%. The sample here was peripheral blood, taken before any cancer treatment. The receptors were gathered from a male donor at least 60 years old with stage I lung adenocarcinoma.

The chain combines TRBV14 with TRBJ2-3; 10 nucleotides match TRBD2. The CDR3 runs 18 residues. Germline V CDR1 and CDR2: SGHDN, FVKESK. V gave up 0 bases and J gave up 2 bases; unmatched junction bases: 8. The CDR3 region has the DNA TGTGCCAGCAGCCAAGATCACAGCGGGGGGGGCATCACAGATACGCAGTATTTT. Protein product: CASSQDHSGGGITDTQYF.

This chain uses TRBV19 with TRBJ1-6, with no clear D. CDR1 LNHDA and CDR2 SQIVND come from the germline V gene (reference sequence). V shed 2 bases and J shed 5 bases, with 7 bases lying between them. The CDR3 runs 14 residues. The CDR3 is CASSIRADNSPLHF. In nucleotides, the CDR3 is TGTGCCAGTAGTATACGGGCAGATAATTCACCCCTCCACTTT.

The chain is built from TRBV5-1 and TRBJ1-3; D remains ambiguous. The CDR3 totals 13 residues. Germline assignment: CDR1 SGHRS and CDR2 YFSETQ. V lost 0 bases and J 4 bases, leaving 5 bases between the germline ends. The CDR3: CASSLDVGNTIYF. CDR3 nucleotide sequence: TGCGCCAGCAGCTTGGATGTAGGAAACACCATATATTTT.

The chain is built from TRBV28 and TRBJ1-6; D unclear. CDR3 size: 16 residues. From germline, CDR1 is MDHEN and CDR2 SYDVKM. V gave up 5 bases and J gave up 8 bases, with 19 bases separating them. The CDR3 DNA reads as TGTGCCAGCAGTCCATCTGGCGGAGTGTCCGATTCACCCCTCCACTTT. The encoded protein is CASSPSGGVSDSPLHF.

This sequence joins TRBV7-2 and TRBJ1-1; perhaps TRBD1 as D (5 bases). This CDR3 is 12 amino acids long. The V and J ends lost 5 bases and 7 bases respectively, with 11 bases between them. Germline CDR1 SGHTA, CDR2 FQGNSA. Here the CDR3 DNA reads TGTGCCAGCAGCCCAAGCAGGGTTGAAGCTTTCTTT. Its translation is CASSPSRVEAFF.

This clone was observed a single time. This rearrangement joins TRBV2 to TRBJ2-7; D possibly matches TRBD1 or TRBD2 (5 bases each). The CDR3 is 13 amino acids. Germline assignment: CDR1 SNHLY and CDR2 FYNNEI. The germline V and J ends were trimmed by 4 bases and 3 bases, with 10 bases remaining between them. The CDR3 is CASSGDGYYEQYF. In DNA form, the CDR3 reads TGTGCCAGCAGTGGGGACGGATACTACGAGCAGTACTTC.

The chain links TRBV7-9 to TRBJ2-7; TRBD1 aligns across 7 bases. The CDR3 covers 13 residues. CDR1 and CDR2 from the germline V gene are SEHNR and FQNEAQ (reference sequence). The junction had 8 bases not matched to a gene; V was cut back by 5 bases and J by 7 bases. CDR3 sequence reads: CASSLDNRGEQYF. CDR3 coding DNA: TGTGCCAGCAGCCTCGACAACAGGGGTGAGCAGTACTTC.

This chain uses TRBV5-1 with TRBJ2-2; D is unclear. There are 12 residues in the CDR3. Germline V CDR1 and CDR2: SGHRS, YFSETQ. V was pared by 3 bases and J by 6 bases, with 6 bases between. The CDR3 region is CASSSPPGELFF. The CDR3 DNA reads TGCGCCAGCAGCTCCCCCCCCGGGGAGCTGTTTTTT.

The chain links TRBV7-2 to TRBJ2-2; 8 bases agree with TRBD1. Germline CDR1 is SGHTA and CDR2 is FQGNSA. This CDR3 has 15 amino acids. After removal of 5 bases from V and 5 bases from J, the junction contained 7 bases not matched to a gene. Here the CDR3 DNA reads TGTGCCAGCAGCGCAAGACAGGGGAGTACCGGGGAGCTGTTTTTT. Amino acid sequence: CASSARQGSTGELFF.

This chain links TRBV6-1 with TRBJ1-4; no definite D call. This CDR3 has 13 amino acids. Germline CDR1 is MNHNS and CDR2 is SASEGT. V lost 7 bases and J 7 bases, leaving 13 bases between the germline ends. This chain's CDR3 is CASKVGSGEKLFF. CDR3 DNA sequence: TGTGCCAGCAAGGTAGGGAGCGGTGAAAAACTGTTTTTT.

Note on this clone: A much larger clonotype is one base distant, so this may be a read error. The rearrangement joins TRBV19 to TRBJ1-5, with D possibly being TRBD1 (6 bases). Trimming removed 5 bases at V and 5 bases at J, with 13 bases between. The CDR3 length is 14 residues. From germline, CDR1 is LNHDA and CDR2 SQIVND (reference sequence). CDR3 DNA sequence: TGTGCCAGTAGTGGGGGCGGGGGGGATCAGCCCCAGCATTTT. Residues: CASSGGGGDQPQHF.

The J gene is TRBJ1-2, the V gene TRBV18, with a possible D match to TRBD1 (5 bases). Germline V lookup: CDR1 KGHSH, CDR2 LQKENI. The CDR3 is 14 residues long. Trimming left V 7 bases short and J 0 bases short, with 12 bases between. The CDR3 nucleotides are TGTGCCAGCTACGACGGGGGGGCTAACTATGGCTACACCTTC. Its protein is CASYDGGANYGYTF.

The V gene is TRBV7-2, the J gene TRBJ2-7; 12 positions agree with TRBD2. The V gene end was trimmed by 1 base and the J gene end by 5 bases; junction bases not matched to a gene: 0. The CDR3 sequence is 14 residues long. The germline V gene has CDR1 SGHTA and CDR2 FQGNSA. The DNA for the CDR3 is TGTGCCAGCAGCTTAGGACTAGCGGGGGACGAGCAGTACTTC. Its protein is CASSLGLAGDEQYF.

The rearrangement joins TRBV7-9 to TRBJ2-2; D ambiguous. This CDR3 contains 15 residues. V lost 5 bases and J lost 4, with 14 bases in between. Germline assignment: CDR1 SEHNR and CDR2 FQNEAQ (reference sequence). CDR3 in DNA: TGTGCCAGCAGCGAAAGGGCCCCGGGCACCGGGGAGCTGTTTTTT. This translates into CASSERAPGTGELFF.

V usage is TRBV5-1 and J usage is TRBJ2-7; 9 bases are shared with TRBD2. Germline V gene data show CDR1 as SGHRS and CDR2 as YFSETQ. CDR3 size: 14 residues. After removal of 4 bases from V and 8 bases from J, the junction contained 10 bases not matched to a gene. The CDR3 DNA is TGCGCCAGCAGCCCCCCTGGGGGACTAGCTAAGCAGTACTTC. Protein product: CASSPPGGLAKQYF.